A single sample gave rise to the 28 T cell receptor beta chains below, sequenced in a study of tumor-infiltrating lymphocytes in primary liver carcinoma. From around 500 ng of total RNA, TCR beta-specific cDNA was reverse-transcribed using a constant-region primer. Three rounds of nested multiplex PCR with slightly modified ARM-PCR produced TCR beta libraries. TRBV1-TRBV30 forward primers paired with a C-beta reverse primer were used in the first two PCR rounds, which ran roughly 10 cycles each. Using its own MiXCR run on the multiplex PCR reads, TCRdb lists one record per CDR3 protein. The data contain about 78,000 distinct CDR3 sequences, 71% of them singletons. Co-extraction yielded RNA and DNA from around 20-30 mg of unsorted bulk tissue. The sequenced sample consisted of liver tumor tissue from sampling region 4. Noted subset: tumor region T4, right-lateral pole. These receptors all stem from a woman in her sixties with primary liver carcinoma and hepatitis B virus infection.

There are a few counts of this clonotype. The gene calls are TRBV6-5 and TRBJ1-3, with TRBD1 matching 7 bases. This CDR3 comprises 15 residues. Germline assignment: CDR1 MNHEY and CDR2 SVGAGI. V dropped 4 bases and J dropped 2; count of bases not matched to a gene: 5. DNA for the CDR3: TGTGCCAGCAGTTTAACAGGGGATCCTGGAAACACCATATATTTT. As protein: CASSLTGDPGNTIYF.

This rearrangement joins TRBV30 to TRBJ1-2, with D possibly TRBD1 on 5 matching bases. CDR1 and CDR2 from the germline V gene are GTSNPN and SVGIG (reference sequence). CDR3 size: 17 residues. Trimming shortened V by 3 bases and J by 5 bases, and 25 bases separated the two germline ends. The CDR3 protein is CAWSETISRVVRYGYTF. The DNA of the CDR3 is TGTGCCTGGAGCGAGACCATAAGCAGGGTGGTCAGGTATGGCTACACCTTC.

Concerning this clonotype itself: This CDR3 fails to terminate in the conserved phenylalanine or tryptophan, so it likely reflects a read error. This chain uses TRBV11-2 with TRBJ2-2; 8 bases agree with TRBD2. This CDR3 has 15 residues. The V and J ends lost 5 bases and 9 bases, in that order; junction bases with no gene match: 11. Per germline, CDR1 SGHAT and CDR2 FQNNGV. The CDR3 loop reads CASSQLAANIRELFL. For the CDR3, the DNA is TGTGCCAGCAGCCAACTAGCGGCGAACATCAGGGAGCTGTTTTTA.

As for this clonotype: The conserved phenylalanine or tryptophan is not found at the CDR3 terminus, so this likely reflects a read error. Here the CDR3 reads CTSSLGGGTYNEQFS. Here the CDR3 DNA reads TGTACCAGCAGCTTAGGCGGAGGGACTTACAATGAGCAGTTCTCC. The genes are TRBV7-9 and TRBJ2-1; the D gene is possibly TRBD2 (6 bases). Germline assignment: CDR1 SEHNR and CDR2 FQNEAQ (reference sequence). The CDR3 spans 15 residues.

With respect to this clonotype: An end of the junction does not agree with germline; a read error may underlie this. This chain uses TRBV11-3 with TRBJ2-2, with 9 bases identical to TRBD1. The CDR3 is 14 amino acids. Germline values: CDR1 SGHNT, CDR2 YENEEA. This CDR3 is CASSLTGGTWELFF. The CDR3 DNA reads as TGTGCCAGCAGCTTAACAGGGGGCACCTGGGAACTGTTTTTT.

Points on this clonotype: The junction departs from germline at one end; a sequencing error may be responsible. The gene calls are TRBV7-9 and TRBJ2-6; D remains unclear. Germline-derived CDR1 and CDR2 are SEHNR and FQNEAQ (reference sequence). The CDR3 runs 15 residues. CDR3 amino acids: CASSLHGVEANFLTF. For the CDR3, the DNA is TGTGCCAGCAGCTTACATGGGGTTGAGGCCAACTTCCTGACTTTC.

The chain couples TRBV7-6 to TRBJ2-2; D unclear. V was pared by 5 bases and J by 6 bases, with 10 bases between. CDR1 is SGHVS, CDR2 FNYEAQ, per germline. The CDR3 consists of 13 residues. CDR3 region: CASSPSLSGELFF. The CDR3 DNA reads as TGTGCCAGCAGCCCCTCTTTGTCCGGGGAGCTGTTTTTT.

A note on this clonotype: Lacking the conserved final phenylalanine or tryptophan, this CDR3 likely reflects a read error. The DNA is left out, because the CDR3 cannot be placed on it with certainty; the CDR3 is given as TCRdb lists it. This chain joins TRBV11-2 and TRBJ2-6; the D call TRBD1 from the table was never checked on the DNA. CDR1 and CDR2 (germline): SGHAT, FQNNGV. The CDR3 is made up of 15 amino acids, end residues included. The CDR3 region is CTSSLGGAGANVLTL.

This chain joins TRBV28 and TRBJ2-1, with a weak D call TRBD2 (5 bases). The length of the CDR3 is 16 residues. Trimming took 3 bases from V and 2 from J, leaving 14 bases between them. The germline V gene has CDR1 MDHEN and CDR2 SYDVKM. This CDR3 is CASSFPGVGTYNEQFF. CDR3 sequence (DNA): TGTGCCAGCAGTTTCCCCGGCGTCGGGACCTACAATGAGCAGTTCTTC.

In regard to this clonotype: Being one base from a much bigger clone, this may be a read error. The final CDR3 position lacks the conserved phenylalanine or tryptophan, pointing to a likely read error. The gene calls are TRBV28 and TRBJ1-5; TRBD1 might be the D (5 bases). The V end lost 1 base, the J end lost 11 bases, and 12 bases lay between the germline ends. There are 13 residues in the CDR3. Germline values: CDR1 MDHEN, CDR2 SYDVKM. For the CDR3, the DNA is TGTGCCAGCAGTTTATTGAACAGCAGGGCCCAGCATTTA. Translation: CASSLLNSRAQHL.

This clonotype was seen many times. V and J are TRBV2 and TRBJ2-1; the match to TRBD2 covers 11 bases. Germline assignment: CDR1 SNHLY and CDR2 FYNNEI. The CDR3 runs 15 residues. The V gene end was trimmed by 7 bases and the J gene end by 3 bases; junction bases not matched to a gene: 5. CDR3 sequence: CASTTGLAGYNEQFF. CDR3 DNA: TGTGCCAGCACCACCGGACTAGCGGGCTACAATGAGCAGTTCTTC.

As concerns this clonotype: The junction and the germline gene differ at one end; a read error may be behind it. This sequence joins TRBV29-1 and TRBJ2-7, with D possibly matching TRBD2 (7 bases). The CDR3 covers 13 residues. Germline values: CDR1 SQVTM, CDR2 ANQGSEA. CDR3 residues: CSVEGGLADDQYF. CDR3 nucleotides: TGTAGCGTTGAGGGGGGGCTAGCGGACGATCAGTACTTC.

On this clonotype: The junction differs from germline at one of its ends, possibly a read error. The CDR3 reads CIALTWEADTQYF. Written as DNA, the CDR3 is TGTATCGCATTAACATGGGAGGCAGATACGCAGTATTTT. The V and J genes are TRBV29-1 and TRBJ2-3, with D possibly matching TRBD2 (6 bases). The germline V gene encodes CDR1 SQVTM and CDR2 ANQGSEA. There are 13 residues in the CDR3.

A word on this clonotype: The CDR3 does not close with the conserved phenylalanine or tryptophan, likely indicating a read error. The chain carries TRBV11-2 and TRBJ2-1; 9 nucleotides align to TRBD1. Germline V gives CDR1 SGHAT, CDR2 FQNNGV. CDR3 size: 17 residues. The CDR3 nucleotides read TGTGTCAGCAGCTTAACCCACGGACAGGGGTACAGGGATGAGCAGTTCTTA. Amino acids: CVSSLTHGQGYRDEQFL.

V usage is TRBV28 and J usage is TRBJ1-6; the D is unclear. Trimming left V 9 bases short and J 4 bases short, with 28 bases between. The CDR3 has 19 amino acids. Germline values: CDR1 MDHEN, CDR2 SYDVKM. CDR3 DNA sequence: TGTGCCAGTACCACCTTAGCCAGGCCAGTAGGACCTTATAATTCACCCCTCCACTTT. It codes for CASTTLARPVGPYNSPLHF. The entire variable domain, with the rest obtained from reference TRBV28 and TRBJ1-6, is as follows: DVKVTQSSRYLVKRTGEKVFLECVQDMDHENMFWYRQDPGLGLRLIYFSYDVKMKEKGDIPEGYSVSREKKERFSLILESASTNQTSMYLCASTTLARPVGPYNSPLHFGNGTRLTVT.

In the case of this clonotype: A clone one base away is much larger, so this may be a read error. The rearrangement links TRBV5-4 to TRBJ1-2, with D uncertain. CDR3 size: 15 residues. Per the germline V gene, CDR1 is SGHNT and CDR2 is YYREEE (reference sequence). Trimming cost V 3 bases and J 0 bases, with 12 bases left between them. The CDR3 coding sequence is TGTGCCAGCAGCTCGTTTGCGGGAACTAACTATGGCTACACCTTC. Its translation: CASSSFAGTNYGYTF.

The chain has TRBV7-9 and TRBJ2-3, with 10 positions matching TRBD1. Germline V lookup: CDR1 SEHNR, CDR2 FQNEAQ (reference sequence). CDR3 length: 17 residues. Germline trimming cut 2 bases from V and 3 bases from J; bases unmatched to any gene: 8. This chain's CDR3 is CASSLQLGTGATDTQYF. In nucleotides, the CDR3 is TGTGCCAGCAGCTTACAACTTGGGACAGGGGCAACAGATACGCAGTATTTT. Supplemented by reference TRBV7-9 and TRBJ2-3, the full variable domain reads DTGVSQNPRHKITKRGQNVTFRCDPISEHNRLYWYRQTLGQGPEFLTYFQNEAQLEKSRLLSDRFSAERPKGSFSTLEIQRTEQGDSAMYLCASSLQLGTGATDTQYFGPGTRLTVL.

CDR3 in amino acids: CASTLVEARCEQYF. The CDR3, as DNA: TGTGCCAGCACCCTTGTGGAGGCTAGGTGCGAGCAGTACTTC. The V gene is TRBV7-3, the J gene TRBJ2-7; maybe TRBD2 (5 bases). Germline V gene lookup returns CDR1 SGHTA and CDR2 FQGTGA. The germline V and J ends were trimmed by 7 bases and 6 bases, with 19 bases remaining between them. This CDR3 has 14 amino acids.

In regard to this clonotype: With a much larger clone just one base away, this may be a read error. The chain recombines TRBV28 with TRBJ2-3; D not resolved. The CDR3 is 14 residues long. CDR1 is MDHEN, CDR2 SYDVKM, per germline. The CDR3 DNA sequence: TGTGCCAGCAGTTTAGAAGCGACGGCAGATACGCACTATTTT. It translates to CASSLEATADTHYF.

With respect to this clonotype: A much larger clone is a single base away; this may be a read error. The rearrangement joins TRBV13 to TRBJ2-2; 8 nucleotides align to TRBD1. Germline V gene lookup returns CDR1 PRHDT and CDR2 FYEKMQ (reference sequence). The CDR3 runs 16 residues. Trimming cost V 8 bases and J 3 bases; bases outside gene matches: 11. CDR3 sequence reads: CASGRWTGIDTGELFF. Written as DNA, the CDR3 is TGTGCCAGCGGCCGATGGACAGGGATCGACACCGGGGAGCTGTTTTTT.

About this clonotype itself: Just one base apart from a much larger clone, this may be a read error. The chain combines TRBV7-9 with TRBJ2-3, with TRBD2 matching over 7 bases. The germline V gene has CDR1 SEHNR and CDR2 FQNEAQ (reference sequence). The CDR3 has 13 residues. CDR3 loop: CASDRGVTDKQYF. CDR3 nucleotide sequence: TGTGCCAGCGACCGGGGGGTAACAGATAAGCAGTATTTT.

The rearrangement uses TRBV6-5 and TRBJ2-4; TRBD2 aligns across 8 bases. After removal of 8 bases from V and 9 bases from J, the junction contained 12 bases not matched to a gene. This CDR3 is built from 14 residues. The germline V gene has CDR1 MNHEY and CDR2 SVGAGI. The CDR3 DNA reads as TGTGCCAGCCGGGTCGGGAGGGCCAATAGCATTCAGTACTTC. Its translation: CASRVGRANSIQYF.

On this clonotype: A read error is possible here, since a much larger clone lies one base away. This chain uses TRBV12-3 or TRBV12-4 with TRBJ2-7; 8 positions match TRBD2. The CDR3 extends over 17 amino acids. The CDR3: CAGSAPGTRDPSYEQYF. DNA of the CDR3: TGTGCCGGCAGTGCCCCCGGGACTAGAGATCCCTCCTACGAGCAGTACTTC.

As to this clonotype: Since a much larger clone is just one base distant, this may be a read error. This chain links TRBV28 with TRBJ2-3; the match to TRBD2 covers 7 bases. Germline-derived CDR1 and CDR2 are MDHEN and SYDVKM. The CDR3 is made up of 14 amino acids. V lost 7 bases and J lost 10; bases outside the gene matches: 14. This chain's CDR3 is CASKVLGGVDAQYF. The CDR3, as DNA: TGTGCCAGCAAGGTATTGGGAGGGGTGGATGCGCAGTATTTT.

Turning to this clonotype: This CDR3 fails to terminate in the conserved phenylalanine or tryptophan, so it likely reflects a read error. V is TRBV6-1 and J is TRBJ2-5; D unresolved. The germline V gene encodes CDR1 MNHNS and CDR2 SASEGT. The CDR3 runs to 13 residues. The DNA for the CDR3 is TGTGCCACCCTCGCACAGCACCAAAAGACCCAGTACCTC. It is translated as CATLAQHQKTQYL.

The rearrangement links TRBV6-5 to TRBJ2-6, with TRBD2 matching over 7 bases. The germline gives CDR1 MNHEY, CDR2 SVGAGI. The CDR3 runs to 24 residues. J was trimmed by 6 bases and V by 6 bases; bases with no gene match: 35. The CDR3 sequence is CASRPHPQAGYLPPSITEANVLTF. The DNA for the CDR3 is TGTGCCAGCAGACCCCACCCCCAAGCGGGATACCTTCCCCCTTCCATCACTGAGGCCAACGTCCTGACTTTC.

Of note for this clonotype: The junction departs from the called germline gene at one end, perhaps through a read error. The V gene is TRBV11-2, the J gene TRBJ2-7, with D possibly being TRBD1 (6 bases). The germline gives CDR1 SGHAT, CDR2 FQNNGV. The CDR3 covers 14 residues. CDR3: CASSRDRTSGEQYF. CDR3 sequence (DNA): TGTGCCAGCAGCCGCGACAGGACCTCGGGCGAGCAATACTTC.

Concerning this clonotype: Germline is not matched at one junction end, which may reflect a read error. The gene calls are TRBV29-1 and TRBJ1-1; no reliable D call. This CDR3 spans 13 amino acids. The germline CDR1 and CDR2 sequences are SQVTM and ANQGSEA. The CDR3 DNA reads as TGCAGTGTTGAAGAACGAGGAGGAACTGAAGCTTTCTTT. It specifies CSVEERGGTEAFF.